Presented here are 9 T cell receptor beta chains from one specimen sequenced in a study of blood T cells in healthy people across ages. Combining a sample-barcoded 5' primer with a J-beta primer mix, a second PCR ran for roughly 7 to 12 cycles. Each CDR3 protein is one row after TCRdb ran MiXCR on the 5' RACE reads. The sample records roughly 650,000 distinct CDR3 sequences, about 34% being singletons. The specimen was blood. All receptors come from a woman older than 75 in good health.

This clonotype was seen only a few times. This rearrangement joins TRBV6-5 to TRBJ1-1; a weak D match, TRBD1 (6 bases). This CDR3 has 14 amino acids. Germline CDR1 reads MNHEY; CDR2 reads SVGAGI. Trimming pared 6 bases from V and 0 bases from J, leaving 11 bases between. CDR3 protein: CASRLQGLNTEAFF. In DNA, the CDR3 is TGTGCCAGCAGGCTACAGGGACTGAACACTGAAGCTTTCTTT.

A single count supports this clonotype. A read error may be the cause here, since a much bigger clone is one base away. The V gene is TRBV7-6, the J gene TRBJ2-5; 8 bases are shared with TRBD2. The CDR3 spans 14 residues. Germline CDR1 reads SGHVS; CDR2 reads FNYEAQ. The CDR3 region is CASSLASAGETRYF. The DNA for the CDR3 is TGTGCCAGCAGCTTAGCCTCAGCGGGAGAGACCCGGTACTTC. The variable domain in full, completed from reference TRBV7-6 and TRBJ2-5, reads GAGVSQSPRYKVTKRGQDVALRCDPISGHVSLYWYRQALGQGPEFLTYFNYEAQQDKSGLPNDRFSAERPEGSISTLTIQRTEQRDSAMYRCASSLASAGETRYFGPGTRLLVL.

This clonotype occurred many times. In DNA, the CDR3 is TGCGCCAGCAGATCAGCAAGGACAGATACGCAGTATTTT. It translates to CASRSARTDTQYF. The V call is TRBV5-1, the J call TRBJ2-3, with D hard to call. Trimming took 5 bases from V and 3 from J, leaving 10 bases between them. The CDR3 sequence is 13 residues long. Per the germline V gene, CDR1 is SGHRS and CDR2 is YFSETQ.

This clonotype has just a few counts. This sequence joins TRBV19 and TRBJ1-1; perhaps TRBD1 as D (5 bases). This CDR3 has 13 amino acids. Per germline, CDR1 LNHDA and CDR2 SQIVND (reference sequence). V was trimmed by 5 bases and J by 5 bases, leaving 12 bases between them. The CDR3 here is CASSHQGSTEAFF. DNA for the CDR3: TGTGCCAGTAGTCACCAGGGTAGTACTGAAGCTTTCTTT.

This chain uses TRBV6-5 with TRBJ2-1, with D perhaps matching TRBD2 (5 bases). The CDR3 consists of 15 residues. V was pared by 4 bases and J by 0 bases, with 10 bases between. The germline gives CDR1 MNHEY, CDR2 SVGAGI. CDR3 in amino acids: CASSWRQYSYNEQFF. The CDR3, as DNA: TGTGCCAGCAGTTGGAGGCAATACTCCTACAATGAGCAGTTCTTC.

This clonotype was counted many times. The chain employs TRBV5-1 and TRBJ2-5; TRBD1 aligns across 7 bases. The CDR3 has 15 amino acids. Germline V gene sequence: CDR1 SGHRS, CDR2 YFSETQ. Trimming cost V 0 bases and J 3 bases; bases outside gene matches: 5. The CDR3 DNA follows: TGCGCCAGCAGCTTGGCGGGACAGAAAGAAGAGACCCAGTACTTC. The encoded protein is CASSLAGQKEETQYF. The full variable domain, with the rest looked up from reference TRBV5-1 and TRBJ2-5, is KAGVTQTPRYLIKTRGQQVTLSCSPISGHRSVSWYQQTPGQGLQFLFEYFSETQRNKGNFPGRFSGRQFSNSRSEMNVSTLELGDSALYLCASSLAGQKEETQYFGPGTRLLVL.

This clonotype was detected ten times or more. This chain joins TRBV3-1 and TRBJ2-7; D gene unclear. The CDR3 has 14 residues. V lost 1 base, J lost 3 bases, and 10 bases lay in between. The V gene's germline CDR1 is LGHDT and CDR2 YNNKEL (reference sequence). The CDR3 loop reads CASSQGLTVYEQYF. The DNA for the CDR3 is TGTGCCAGCAGCCAAGGACTTACCGTCTACGAGCAGTACTTC.

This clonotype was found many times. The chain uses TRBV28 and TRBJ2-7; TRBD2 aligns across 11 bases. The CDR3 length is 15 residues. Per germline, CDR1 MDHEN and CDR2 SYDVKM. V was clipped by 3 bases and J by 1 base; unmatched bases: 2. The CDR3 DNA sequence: TGTGCCAGCAGTTTGACTAGCGGGGATTCCTACGAGCAGTACTTC. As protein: CASSLTSGDSYEQYF.

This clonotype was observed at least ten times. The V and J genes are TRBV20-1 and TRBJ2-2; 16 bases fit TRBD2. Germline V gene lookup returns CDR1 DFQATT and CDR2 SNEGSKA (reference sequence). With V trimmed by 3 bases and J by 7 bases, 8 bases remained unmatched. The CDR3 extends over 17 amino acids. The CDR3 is CSARMGLAGGQGGELFF. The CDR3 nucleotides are TGCAGTGCTAGGATGGGACTAGCGGGGGGGCAAGGCGGGGAGCTGTTTTTT.